The rows below give T cell receptor beta chains drawn from one sample of a study of blood T cell repertoires in COVID-19. TCRdb keeps only in-frame clones here, not all; method: immunoSEQ multiplex PCR. The table lists 270,000 or so clones, about 90% of them singletons, with 2.1% in the top ten. What was sequenced was peripheral blood. Source of these receptors: a woman aged 60-75 years with COVID-19, enrolled during active disease. Each CDR3 is given without its conserved first and last residue. Clone size is stated in some rows and not others, as once, few, many or a class when expanded.

v_call,clone_size,j_call,cdr3_aa
TRBV7-7,NA,TRBJ2-5,ASSSRQLAETQY
TRBV7-3,NA,TRBJ2-1,ASSLTREEGNEQF
TRBV12-3/TRBV12-4,NA,TRBJ2-1,ASRLGAGNEQF
TRBV27,NA,TRBJ1-5,ASSFRSNQPQH
TRBV6-5,NA,TRBJ1-3,ASREGSGNTIY
TRBV4-2,NA,TRBJ1-2,ASSQDKGFGYT
TRBV11-2,NA,TRBJ1-3,ASSLQGSSGNTIY
TRBV7-8,NA,TRBJ1-1,ASSHGRDTEAF
TRBV10-3,NA,TRBJ1-6,AVCHGLDNSPLH
TRBV7-8,NA,TRBJ2-5,ASSLGQGVETQY
TRBV4-2,NA,TRBJ2-1,ASSQVIGGRNEQF
TRBV9,NA,TRBJ1-1,ASSVNAGLNTEAF
TRBV5-1,few,TRBJ2-1,ASSLAAMDRAYNEQF
TRBV5-4,NA,TRBJ1-3,ASSLENPDLQGGTIY